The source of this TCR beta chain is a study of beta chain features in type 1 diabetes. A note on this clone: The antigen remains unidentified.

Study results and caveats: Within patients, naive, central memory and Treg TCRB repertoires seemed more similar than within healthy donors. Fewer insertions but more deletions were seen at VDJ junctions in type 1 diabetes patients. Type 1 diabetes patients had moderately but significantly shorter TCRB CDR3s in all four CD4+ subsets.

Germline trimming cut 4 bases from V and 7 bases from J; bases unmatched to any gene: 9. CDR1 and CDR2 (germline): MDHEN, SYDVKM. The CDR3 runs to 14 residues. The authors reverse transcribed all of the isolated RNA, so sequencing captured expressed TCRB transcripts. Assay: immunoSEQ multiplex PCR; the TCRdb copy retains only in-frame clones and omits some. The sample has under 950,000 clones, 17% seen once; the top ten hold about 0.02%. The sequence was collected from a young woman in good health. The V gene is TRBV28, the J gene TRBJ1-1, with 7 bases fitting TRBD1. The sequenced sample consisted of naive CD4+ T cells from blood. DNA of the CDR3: TGTGCCAGCAGTTCAGGAACAGGGGCACGTGAAGCTTTCTTT. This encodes CASSSGTGAREAFF.